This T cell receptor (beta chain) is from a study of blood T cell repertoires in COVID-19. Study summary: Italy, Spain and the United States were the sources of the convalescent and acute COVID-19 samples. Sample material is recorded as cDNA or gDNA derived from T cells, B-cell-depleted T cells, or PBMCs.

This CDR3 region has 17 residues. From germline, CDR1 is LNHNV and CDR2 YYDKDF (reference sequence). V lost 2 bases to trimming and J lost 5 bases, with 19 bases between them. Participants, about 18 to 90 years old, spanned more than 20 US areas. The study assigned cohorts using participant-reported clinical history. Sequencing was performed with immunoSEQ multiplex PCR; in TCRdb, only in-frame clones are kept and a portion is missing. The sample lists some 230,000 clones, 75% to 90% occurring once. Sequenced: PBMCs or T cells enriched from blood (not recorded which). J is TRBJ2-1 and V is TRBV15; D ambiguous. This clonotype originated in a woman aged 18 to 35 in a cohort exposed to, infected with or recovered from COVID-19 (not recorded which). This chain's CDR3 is CATSRPFSRREDNEQFF. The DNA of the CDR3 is TGTGCCACCAGCAGACCGTTTTCCCGGCGAGAGGACAATGAGCAGTTCTTC.